This T cell receptor (beta chain) was sequenced for a study of blood T cell repertoires in COVID-19. Study-level background: Both acute and convalescent COVID-19 samples were obtained from the United States, Italy and Spain. The cDNA or gDNA used as material had been derived from T cells, B-cell-depleted T cells, or PBMCs.

Per the authors' pipeline: Estimation of nucleated cell counts relied on the amplification of reference gene primers. Only in-frame clones appear in the TCRdb table, and some are missing; sequencing was by immunoSEQ multiplex PCR. D and trimming were read from the DNA, whereas the V and J calls and clone size are those reported in that table. This table has approximately 190,000 clones, approximately 79% appearing once. CDR3 size: 20 residues. Trimming at V came to 0 bases and at J to 2 bases, leaving 11 bases not matched to a gene. From germline, CDR1 is SGHDN and CDR2 FVKESK. This chain connects TRBV14 to TRBJ2-1; the match to TRBD2 covers 12 bases. The sequenced sample consisted of peripheral blood. The sequence derives from a man younger than 45 with active or convalescent COVID-19. CDR3 amino acids: CASSQDPTSGSTITYNEQFF. CDR3 nucleotides: TGTGCCAGCAGCCAAGATCCGACTAGCGGGAGTACGATTACCTACAATGAGCAGTTCTTC. The entire variable domain, with the rest obtained from reference TRBV14 and TRBJ2-1, is as follows: EAGVTQFPSHSVIEKGQTVTLRCDPISGHDNLYWYRRVMGKEIKFLLHFVKESKQDESGMPNNRFLAERTGGTYSTLKVQPAELEDSGVYFCASSQDPTSGSTITYNEQFFGPGTRLTVL.